The table lists the clone carrying this T cell receptor (beta chain) with a few counts. The data stem from a study of control samples from healthy donors and cancer patients. Assay used: immunoSEQ multiplex PCR; TCRdb lists only in-frame clones, some missing. The sample has 250,000 to 300,000 clones, over 70% seen once; the top ten hold 10% to 15%. Germline CDR1 and CDR2: SGHRS and YFSETQ. Deletions cut 4 bases from V and 8 bases from J, with 19 bases between. CDR3 length equals 15 residues. This TCR was sampled from a woman aged 55-75 years with lung cancer. The chain carries TRBV5-1 and TRBJ2-4; tentatively, D is TRBD1 or TRBD2 (5 bases each). Sequencing input: PBMCs. CDR3 protein: CASSPSGTGGDIQYF. The CDR3 DNA follows: TGCGCCAGCAGCCCATCCGGGACGGGCGGAGACATTCAGTACTTC.